This T cell receptor beta chain was profiled in a study of blood T cell repertoires in COVID-19. Study-level background: Samples came from the United States, Italy and Spain, spanning acute and convalescent COVID-19. The analysed material was cDNA or gDNA that came from T cells, B-cell-depleted T cells, or PBMCs.

The CDR3 contains 17 residues. CDR1 is MNHNS, CDR2 SASEGT, per germline. The V end lost 2 bases, the J end lost 10 bases, and 24 bases lay between the germline ends. As handled by the study authors: The assay estimated nucleated cells by amplifying reference gene primers. The repertoire was sequenced with immunoSEQ multiplex PCR; TCRdb's copy has only in-frame clones and lacks some. Clone size and the V and J calls come from that table; the DNA yielded D and trimming. Here the sample spans some 200,000 clones, roughly 82% being singletons. Sequenced sample: peripheral blood. The TCR originated in a woman aged 40 to 50 with acute or convalescent COVID-19. The chain has TRBV6-1 and TRBJ2-1; weak D call: TRBD2 (5 bases). CDR3 DNA: TGTGCCAGCAGTGAATTTTCGCTAGCCCAACTCTTCTCAGAGCAGTTCTTC. This translates into CASSEFSLAQLFSEQFF.